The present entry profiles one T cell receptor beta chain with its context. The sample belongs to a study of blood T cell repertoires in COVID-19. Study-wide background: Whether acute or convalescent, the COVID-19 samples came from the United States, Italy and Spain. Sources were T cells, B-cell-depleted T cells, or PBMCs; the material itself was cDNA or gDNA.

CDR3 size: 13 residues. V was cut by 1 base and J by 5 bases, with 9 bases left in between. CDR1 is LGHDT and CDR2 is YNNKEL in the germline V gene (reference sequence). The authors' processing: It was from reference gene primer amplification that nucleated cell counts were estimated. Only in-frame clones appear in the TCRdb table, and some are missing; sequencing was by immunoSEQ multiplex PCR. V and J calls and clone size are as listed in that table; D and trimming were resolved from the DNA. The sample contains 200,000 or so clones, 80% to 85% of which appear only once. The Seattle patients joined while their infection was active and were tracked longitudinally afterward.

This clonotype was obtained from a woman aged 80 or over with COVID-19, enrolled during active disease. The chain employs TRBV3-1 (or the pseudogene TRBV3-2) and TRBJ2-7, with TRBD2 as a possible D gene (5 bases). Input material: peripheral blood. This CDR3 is CASSQVAGDEQYF. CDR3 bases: TGTGCCAGCAGCCAAGTCGCCGGGGACGAGCAGTACTTC.